This TCR beta chain was retrieved from a study of patients and donors after allogeneic stem cell transplantation (TCRdb year 2020). This clonotype was recorded at least ten times. Which antigen it targets is not known. Germline is not matched at one junction end, which may reflect a read error. The method was RT-PCR. Data came from a NextSeq 550. TCRdb took the public reads, trimmed them with fastp at Q25, ran MiXCR for clone calling and kept in-frame beta chains. When rows share a CDR3 protein, they turn into one entry using the most common DNA and genes. This sample comprises about 87,000 distinct CDR3 sequences, around 5% of them detected only once. The top ten constitute about 3% of the sample. The receptor was derived from a human donor who was either an allogeneic HSCT recipient or a stem cell or donor lymphocyte infusion donor (not recorded which). It is not recorded whose cells these are; they may come from a transplant donor. The sequenced sample was blood, either unsorted or a sorted T cell fraction (not recorded which).

CDR3 reads: CASSRDPNIEAFF. The bases are TGTGCCAGCTCACGGGACCCGAACATTGAAGCTTTCTTT. Rearrangement joined TRBV18 to TRBJ1-1; the D gene is perhaps TRBD1, on 5 matching bases. CDR1 KGHSH and CDR2 LQKENI were looked up in the germline V gene. The CDR3, cysteine through phenylalanine, is 13 amino acids long. Only CDR3 DNA is held: 39 bases, read in frame from base 1.